This T cell receptor (beta chain) is drawn from a study of CD8 T cells in ankylosing spondylitis. A single record per CDR3 protein comes from TCRdb applying MiXCR to the 5' RACE reads. The data hold more than 250,000 distinct CDR3 sequences, with 11% observed a single time. At least ten counts were recorded for this clonotype. Germline CDR1 and CDR2: SGHRS and YFSETQ. The CDR3 is made up of 17 amino acids. V was clipped by 1 base and J by 1 base, with 17 bases between them. This receptor was identified in a female donor with ankylosing spondylitis or in good health (not recorded which). This chain joins TRBV5-1 and TRBJ2-5; a possible D gene is TRBD1 (6 bases). The source material was blood, either unsorted or a sorted T cell fraction (not recorded which). The CDR3 sequence: CASSLFGQSSFQETQYF. CDR3 coding DNA: TGCGCCAGCAGCTTGTTCGGACAGAGCAGCTTCCAAGAGACCCAGTACTTC.